The 14 T cell receptor beta chains below all came from one sample that was sequenced in a study of PD-1 blockade in classical Hodgkin lymphoma. Libraries were prepared by immunoSEQ multiplex PCR; TCRdb keeps only in-frame clonotypes and omits some of them. There are about 18,000 clones in the sample; over 75% occur only once, and roughly 24% lies in the top ten. All patients relapsed after autologous stem cell transplantation, and brentuximab vedotin exposure varied. Here the sequenced sample was peripheral blood mononuclear cells (PBMCs), taken at baseline. The receptors derive from a human donor with classical Hodgkin lymphoma.

CDR3 in amino acids: CASSVGVAGGPDTQYF. DNA of the CDR3: TGTGCCAGCAGCGTAGGGGTCGCGGGGGGGCCAGATACGCAGTATTTT. The chain combines TRBV9 with TRBJ2-3; the match to TRBD2 covers 9 bases. V trimming: 0 bases; J trimming: 4 bases; junction bases outside the gene matches: 6. CDR3 size: 16 residues. Germline loops: CDR1 SGDLS, CDR2 YYNGEE. Supplemented by reference TRBV9 and TRBJ2-3, the full variable domain reads DSGVTQTPKHLITATGQRVTLRCSPRSGDLSVYWYQQSLDQGLQFLIQYYNGEERAKGNILERFSAQQFPDLHSELNLSSLELGDSALYFCASSVGVAGGPDTQYFGPGTRLTVL.

V gene TRBV5-4 combines with J gene TRBJ2-7; D is unresolved. V was cut by 1 base and J by 2 bases, with 7 bases left in between. Germline CDR1 SGHNT, CDR2 YYREEE (reference sequence). The CDR3 extends over 13 amino acids. CDR3 in amino acids: CASSLTGTYEQYF. For the CDR3, the DNA is TGTGCCAGCAGCTTGACTGGGACCTACGAGCAGTACTTC.

The V gene is TRBV11-3, the J gene TRBJ2-1; 8 bases are shared with TRBD2. Germline-derived CDR1 and CDR2 are SGHNT and YENEEA. This CDR3 is built from 16 residues. V dropped 5 bases and J dropped 4; count of bases not matched to a gene: 10. The DNA for the CDR3 is TGTGCCAGCAGCGGCCTACGGGCGGGGGGATACAATGAGCAGTTCTTC. Protein product: CASSGLRAGGYNEQFF.

The chain links TRBV30 to TRBJ1-3; no clear D gene. Germline CDR1 and CDR2: GTSNPN and SVGIG (reference sequence). This CDR3 contains 13 residues. Trimming pared 1 base from V and 4 bases from J, leaving 8 bases between. The CDR3 spells CAWSAERGNTIYF. The CDR3 DNA reads as TGTGCCTGGAGTGCGGAAAGAGGAAACACCATATATTTT.

This chain links TRBV2 with TRBJ2-5, with D possibly TRBD2 on 6 matching bases. V was shortened by 2 bases and J by 5 bases, with 18 bases between the two germline ends. From germline, CDR1 is SNHLY and CDR2 FYNNEI. The CDR3 is 16 amino acids. CDR3 amino acids: CASSEWFPSGGETQYF. DNA of the CDR3: TGTGCCAGCAGTGAATGGTTTCCCTCTGGGGGGGAGACCCAGTACTTC.

CDR3 nucleotide sequence: TGTGCCAGCAGCTTAGAAGGGAGGGGGACCACAGATACGCAGTATTTT. Translating gives CASSLEGRGTTDTQYF. This chain joins TRBV11-2 and TRBJ2-3; possible D gene TRBD2, 7 bases. The CDR3 runs to 16 residues. V gave up 0 bases and J gave up 2 bases, with 12 bases separating them. Germline-derived CDR1 and CDR2 are SGHAT and FQNNGV.

This clone showed up just a few times. The chain carries TRBV7-9 and TRBJ2-1; a weak D match, TRBD2 (6 bases). The CDR3 is 14 amino acids. V lost 1 base, J lost 9 bases, and 13 bases lay in between. Germline loops: CDR1 SEHNR, CDR2 FQNEAQ (reference sequence). CDR3 DNA: TGTGCCAGCAGCTTAGTACTTGGGACTCCTGAGCAGTTCTTC. This encodes CASSLVLGTPEQFF.

V and J are TRBV19 and TRBJ2-1, with 13 bases matching TRBD2. With V trimmed by 0 bases and J by 5 bases, 4 bases remained unmatched. CDR3 length equals 17 residues. Germline loops: CDR1 LNHDA, CDR2 SQIVND (reference sequence). The CDR3 DNA reads as TGTGCCAGTAGTATAGATCCCGGGACTAGCGGGAACAATGAGCAGTTCTTC. Amino acid sequence: CASSIDPGTSGNNEQFF.

The rearrangement links TRBV27 to TRBJ2-7; D is uncertain. CDR3 length equals 15 residues. The germline V gene has CDR1 MNHEY and CDR2 SMNVEV (reference sequence). V lost 5 bases to trimming and J lost 0 bases, with 14 bases between them. In nucleotides, the CDR3 is TGTGCCAGCAGTAGAAATTTCGTGATCTCCTACGAGCAGTACTTC. It specifies CASSRNFVISYEQYF.

The chain combines TRBV11-2 with TRBJ1-1, with D tentatively TRBD1 (6 bases). Germline CDR1 and CDR2: SGHAT and FQNNGV. The CDR3 extends over 16 amino acids. Trimming stripped 4 bases from V and 2 bases from J, with 17 bases between. CDR3 bases: TGTGCCAGCAGCTCTAAACAGGGTTGGGGAAACACTGAAGCTTTCTTT. Its protein product is CASSSKQGWGNTEAFF. Filled out from reference TRBV11-2 and TRBJ1-1, the complete variable domain reads EAGVAQSPRYKIIEKRQSVAFWCNPISGHATLYWYQQILGQGPKLLIQFQNNGVVDDSQLPKDRFSAERLKGVDSTLKIQPAKLEDSAVYLCASSSKQGWGNTEAFFGQGTRLTVV.

CDR3 region: CASPSSVQSRANVLTF. The DNA for the CDR3 is TGTGCCAGCCCATCGAGCGTACAAAGTCGGGCCAACGTCCTGACTTTC. The chain has TRBV5-7 and TRBJ2-6, with D uncertain. TRBV5-7 is flagged as an ORF with uncertain function. There are 16 residues in the CDR3. Trimming cost V 7 bases and J 5 bases, with 19 bases left between them.

This chain joins TRBV29-1 and TRBJ2-3; 7 bases align to TRBD1. The germline V gene encodes CDR1 SQVTM and CDR2 ANQGSEA. V dropped 7 bases and J dropped 0; count of bases not matched to a gene: 7. This CDR3 contains 14 residues. The CDR3 bases are TGCAGCGCTACAGGGGACCAGAGCACAGATACGCAGTATTTT. It yields the protein CSATGDQSTDTQYF.

This clone was seen a handful of times. The chain couples TRBV30 to TRBJ1-1; D uncertain. Trimming cost V 4 bases and J 1 base, with 7 bases left between them. CDR1 is GTSNPN and CDR2 is SVGIG in the germline V gene (reference sequence). The CDR3 consists of 12 residues. Here the CDR3 DNA reads TGTGCCTGGAATTCCGGGAACACTGAAGCTTTCTTT. As protein: CAWNSGNTEAFF.

The CDR3 loop is CASRGANNEQFF. The CDR3 DNA reads as TGTGCCAGCCGGGGGGCTAACAATGAGCAGTTCTTC. V gene TRBV28 combines with J gene TRBJ2-1, with D maybe TRBD2 (7 bases). V lost 8 bases, J lost 5 bases, and 10 bases lay in between. The V gene's germline CDR1 is MDHEN and CDR2 SYDVKM. CDR3 length equals 12 residues.